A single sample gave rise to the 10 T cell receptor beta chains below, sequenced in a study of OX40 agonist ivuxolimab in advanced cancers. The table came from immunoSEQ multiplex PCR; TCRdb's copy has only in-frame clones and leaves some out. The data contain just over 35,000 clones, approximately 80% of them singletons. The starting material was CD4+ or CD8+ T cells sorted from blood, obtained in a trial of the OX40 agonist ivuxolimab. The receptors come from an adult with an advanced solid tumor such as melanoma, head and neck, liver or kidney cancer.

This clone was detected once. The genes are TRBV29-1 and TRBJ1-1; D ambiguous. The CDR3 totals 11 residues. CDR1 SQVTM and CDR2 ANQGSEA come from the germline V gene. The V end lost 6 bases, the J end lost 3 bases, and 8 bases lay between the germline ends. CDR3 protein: CSVLTYTEAFF. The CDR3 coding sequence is TGCAGCGTCCTCACCTACACTGAAGCTTTCTTT.

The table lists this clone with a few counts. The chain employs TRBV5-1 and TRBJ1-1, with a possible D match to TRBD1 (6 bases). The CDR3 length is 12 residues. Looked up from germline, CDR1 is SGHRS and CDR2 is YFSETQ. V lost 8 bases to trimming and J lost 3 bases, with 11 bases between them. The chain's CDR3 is CASSRGDTEAFF. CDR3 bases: TGCGCCAGTTCCAGGGGAGACACTGAAGCTTTCTTT. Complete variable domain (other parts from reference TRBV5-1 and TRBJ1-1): KAGVTQTPRYLIKTRGQQVTLSCSPISGHRSVSWYQQTPGQGLQFLFEYFSETQRNKGNFPGRFSGRQFSNSRSEMNVSTLELGDSALYLCASSRGDTEAFFGQGTRLTVV.

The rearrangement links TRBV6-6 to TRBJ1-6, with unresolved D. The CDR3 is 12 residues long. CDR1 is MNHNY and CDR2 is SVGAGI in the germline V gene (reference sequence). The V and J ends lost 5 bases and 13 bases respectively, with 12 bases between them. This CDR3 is CASSLTDPPLHF. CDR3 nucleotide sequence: TGTGCCAGCAGTCTTACGGACCCGCCCCTCCACTTT.

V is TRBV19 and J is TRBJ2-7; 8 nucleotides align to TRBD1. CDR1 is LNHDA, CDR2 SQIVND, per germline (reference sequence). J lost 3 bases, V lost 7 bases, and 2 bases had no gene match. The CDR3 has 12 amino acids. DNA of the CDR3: TGTGCCAGTAATGGACAGGGCTACGAGCAGTACTTC. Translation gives CASNGQGYEQYF.

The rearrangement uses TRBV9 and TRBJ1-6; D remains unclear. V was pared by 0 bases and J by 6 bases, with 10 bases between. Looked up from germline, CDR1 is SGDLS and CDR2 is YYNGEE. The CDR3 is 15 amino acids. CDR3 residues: CASSVESAPNSPLHF. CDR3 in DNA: TGTGCCAGCAGCGTAGAGAGTGCACCTAATTCACCCCTCCACTTT.

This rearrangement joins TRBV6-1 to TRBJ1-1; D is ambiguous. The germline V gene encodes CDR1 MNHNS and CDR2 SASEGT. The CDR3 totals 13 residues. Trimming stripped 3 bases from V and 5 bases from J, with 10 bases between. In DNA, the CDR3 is TGTGCCAGCAGTGACGGACCTCGTACTGAAGCTTTCTTT. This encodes CASSDGPRTEAFF.

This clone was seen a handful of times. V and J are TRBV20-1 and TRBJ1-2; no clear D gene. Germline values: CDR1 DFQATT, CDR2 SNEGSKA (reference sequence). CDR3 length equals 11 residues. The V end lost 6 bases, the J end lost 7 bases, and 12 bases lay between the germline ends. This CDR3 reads CSAHPGGGYTF. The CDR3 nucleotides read TGCAGTGCCCACCCAGGTGGTGGCTACACCTTC.

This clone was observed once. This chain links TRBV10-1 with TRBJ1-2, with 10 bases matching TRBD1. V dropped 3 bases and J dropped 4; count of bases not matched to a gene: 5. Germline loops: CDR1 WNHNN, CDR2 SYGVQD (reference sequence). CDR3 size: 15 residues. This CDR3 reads CASSDPGTGVYGYTF. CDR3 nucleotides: TGCGCCAGCAGTGATCCTGGGACAGGGGTCTATGGCTACACCTTC.

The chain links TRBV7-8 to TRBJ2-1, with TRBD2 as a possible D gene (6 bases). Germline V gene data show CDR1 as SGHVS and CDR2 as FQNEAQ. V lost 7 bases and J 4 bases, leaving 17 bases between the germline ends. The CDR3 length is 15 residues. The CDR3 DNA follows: TGTGCCAGCATGATAGAGGGACTTCCATACAATGAGCAGTTCTTC. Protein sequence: CASMIEGLPYNEQFF.

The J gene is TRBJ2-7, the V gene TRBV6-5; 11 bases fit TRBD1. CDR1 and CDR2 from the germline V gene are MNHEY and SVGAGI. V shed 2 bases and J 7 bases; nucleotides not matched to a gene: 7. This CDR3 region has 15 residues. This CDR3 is CASSYGTGGTREQYF. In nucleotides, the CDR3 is TGTGCCAGCAGTTACGGGACAGGGGGGACTAGGGAGCAGTACTTC.